This passage covers 13 T cell receptor beta chains from one sample sequenced in a study of blood T cell repertoires in COVID-19. Generated by immunoSEQ multiplex PCR, the TCRdb table keeps only in-frame clones and is missing some. Here the sample spans 200,000 to 250,000 clones, around 86% being singletons. The specimen sequenced was peripheral blood. These receptors were obtained from a man aged 60-69 years who had recovered from COVID-19.

J is TRBJ1-1 and V is TRBV7-9, with a tentative D call TRBD1 (5 bases). Germline V gene sequence: CDR1 SEHNR, CDR2 FQNEAQ (reference sequence). CDR3 length: 13 residues. Trimming cost V 7 bases and J 5 bases, with 14 bases left between them. The chain's CDR3 is CASTLTGGTEAFF. The CDR3 nucleotides are TGTGCCAGCACTTTGACGGGGGGGACTGAAGCTTTCTTT.

V and J are TRBV7-9 and TRBJ1-2, with a tentative D call TRBD1 (6 bases). V was shortened by 5 bases and J by 8 bases, with 15 bases between the two germline ends. CDR1 and CDR2 from the germline V gene are SEHNR and FQNEAQ (reference sequence). CDR3 size: 13 residues. The CDR3 DNA follows: TGTGCCAGCAGCCAGGCGGGGGCGAAGGGCTACACCTTC. Its protein product is CASSQAGAKGYTF.

The chain links TRBV2 to TRBJ1-1, with D perhaps matching TRBD1 (5 bases). Trimming left V 6 bases short and J 0 bases short, with 11 bases between. This CDR3 has 14 amino acids. The germline gives CDR1 SNHLY, CDR2 FYNNEI. CDR3 in amino acids: CASRYRRLNTEAFF. The DNA for the CDR3 is TGTGCCAGCAGGTACAGGCGATTGAACACTGAAGCTTTCTTT. Complete variable domain (other parts from reference TRBV2 and TRBJ1-1): EPEVTQTPSHQVTQMGQEVILRCVPISNHLYFYWYRQILGQKVEFLVSFYNNEISEKSEIFDDQFSVERPDGSNFTLKIRSTKLEDSAMYFCASRYRRLNTEAFFGQGTRLTVV.

The genes are TRBV19 and TRBJ1-2; the D gene is possibly TRBD1 (5 bases). Trimming left V 3 bases short and J 4 bases short, with 9 bases between. The germline V gene encodes CDR1 LNHDA and CDR2 SQIVND (reference sequence). The CDR3 consists of 13 residues. The DNA of the CDR3 is TGTGCCAGTAGTATGCGACAGATCTATGGCTACACCTTC. Protein product: CASSMRQIYGYTF. Complete variable domain (other parts from reference TRBV19 and TRBJ1-2): DGGITQSPKYLFRKEGQNVTLSCEQNLNHDAMYWYRQDPGQGLRLIYYSQIVNDFQKGDIAEGYSVSREKKESFPLTVTSAQKNPTAFYLCASSMRQIYGYTFGSGTRLTVV.

The chain couples TRBV5-1 to TRBJ2-3; D uncertain. CDR1 and CDR2 from the germline V gene are SGHRS and YFSETQ. CDR3 length: 15 amino acids. The ends were cut back, 0 bases at V and 5 bases at J, with 13 bases in the middle. CDR3 in DNA: TGCGCCAGCAGCTTGGCCGTGAGTGCCCAAGATACGCAGTATTTT. It translates to CASSLAVSAQDTQYF.

The rearrangement joins TRBV7-3 to TRBJ1-1; no firm D call. Germline assignment: CDR1 SGHTA and CDR2 FQGTGA. The CDR3 totals 13 residues. V shed 5 bases and J shed 11 bases, with 18 bases lying between them. CDR3 protein: CASSLGEGTEAFF. CDR3 DNA: TGTGCCAGCAGCCTGGGAGAGGGAACAGAGGCTTTCTTT.

The chain recombines TRBV7-2 with TRBJ2-2; possibly TRBD2 for D (5 bases). V shed 6 bases and J shed 1 base, with 12 bases lying between them. The CDR3 contains 15 residues. Germline lookup yields CDR1 SGHTA and CDR2 FQGNSA. The DNA for the CDR3 is TGTGCCAGCAGGATAATCAGCGGGAACACCGGGGAGCTGTTTTTT. This codes for CASRIISGNTGELFF.

This clone was seen a single time. The gene calls are TRBV4-1 and TRBJ2-1; TRBD2 matches at 7 bases. V lost 3 bases to trimming and J lost 3 bases; unmatched junction nucleotides: 8. CDR3 length: 16 amino acids. Germline V CDR1 and CDR2: MGHRA, YSYEKL. In DNA form, the CDR3 reads TGCGCCAGCAGCCAGGAGACCGGGACTAACTACAATGAGCAGTTCTTC. Its protein is CASSQETGTNYNEQFF.

The chain recombines TRBV6-4 with TRBJ2-1, with 7 nucleotides matching TRBD2. V lost 0 bases to trimming and J lost 8 bases; unmatched junction nucleotides: 10. CDR1 is MRHNA, CDR2 SNTAGT, per germline. The CDR3 is 16 residues long. This CDR3 is CASSDSRLAPRDEQFF. The CDR3, as DNA: TGTGCCAGCAGTGACTCGAGACTAGCTCCTAGGGATGAGCAGTTCTTC.

The V call is TRBV11-2, the J call TRBJ2-5, with D perhaps TRBD1 (5 bases). The germline V gene has CDR1 SGHAT and CDR2 FQNNGV. The V end lost 1 base, the J end lost 0 bases, and 9 bases lay between the germline ends. The CDR3 has 15 residues. CDR3 nucleotide sequence: TGTGCCAGCAGCTTAGCAGGGCCTCACCAAGAGACCCAGTACTTC. It yields the protein CASSLAGPHQETQYF. Complete variable domain (other parts from reference TRBV11-2 and TRBJ2-5): EAGVAQSPRYKIIEKRQSVAFWCNPISGHATLYWYQQILGQGPKLLIQFQNNGVVDDSQLPKDRFSAERLKGVDSTLKIQPAKLEDSAVYLCASSLAGPHQETQYFGPGTRLLVL.

Details on this clone: The sample has other DNA sequences that encode this CDR3 too. The chain recombines TRBV10-3 with TRBJ2-5, with D perhaps matching TRBD2 (5 bases). The V gene's germline CDR1 is ENHRY and CDR2 SYGVKD. The CDR3 loop spans 11 amino acids. V lost 8 bases and J 4 bases, leaving 8 bases between the germline ends. This chain's CDR3 is CAISGGETQYF. DNA for the CDR3: TGTGCCATCTCAGGAGGAGAGACCCAGTACTTC.

V gene TRBV5-1 combines with J gene TRBJ2-7; TRBD1 agrees at 8 bases. V gave up 4 bases and J gave up 4 bases; unmatched junction bases: 7. The CDR3 sequence is 14 residues long. Germline CDR1 is SGHRS and CDR2 is YFSETQ. CDR3 loop: CASSPRQGPYEQYF. The CDR3 DNA follows: TGCGCCAGCAGCCCACGACAGGGGCCGTACGAGCAGTACTTC.

V gene TRBV5-8 combines with J gene TRBJ1-1; possible D gene TRBD1, 5 bases. This CDR3 region has 15 residues. CDR1 SGHTS and CDR2 YDEGEE come from the germline V gene. V was cut by 1 base and J by 4 bases, with 14 bases left in between. The CDR3 DNA reads as TGTGCCAGCAGCTTGAGGACAAGGCGGATCACTGAAGCTTTCTTT. This translates into CASSLRTRRITEAFF. The full variable domain, rest sourced from reference TRBV5-8 and TRBJ1-1, is EAGVTQSPTHLIKTRGQQATLRCSPISGHTSVYWYQQALGLGLQFLLWYDEGEERNRGNFPPRFSGRQFPNYSSELNVNALELEDSALYLCASSLRTRRITEAFFGQGTRLTVV.